Included here is one T cell receptor beta chain sequence, with context. What it binds is not known. The V gene's germline CDR1 is SEHNR and CDR2 FQNEAQ (reference sequence). With 8 bases removed from V and 0 bases from J, the gap between germline ends came to 16 bases. CDR3 size: 15 residues. These data come from a study of T cells in localized non-small cell lung cancer. The assay was immunoSEQ multiplex PCR, and TCRdb's table has in-frame clones only and misses some. The sample yields fewer than 45,000 clones, more than 70% seen once. Findings of the study overall: Clonality peaked in uninvolved adjacent lung rather than tumor. There was an association of higher blood T cell density with longer overall survival. In adjacent lung appeared a median around 57 of the top 100 tumor clones.

The sequences come from peripheral blood, collected before any cancer treatment. The sequence came from a female donor older than 55 with stage I squamous cell lung carcinoma. This rearrangement joins TRBV7-9 to TRBJ1-1; D not resolved. The CDR3, as DNA: TGTGCCAGCGCATCCCCCGGGTCGATGAACACTGAAGCTTTCTTT. This codes for CASASPGSMNTEAFF. Filled out from reference TRBV7-9 and TRBJ1-1, the complete variable domain reads DTGVSQNPRHKITKRGQNVTFRCDPISEHNRLYWYRQTLGQGPEFLTYFQNEAQLEKSRLLSDRFSAERPKGSFSTLEIQRTEQGDSAMYLCASASPGSMNTEAFFGQGTRLTVV.